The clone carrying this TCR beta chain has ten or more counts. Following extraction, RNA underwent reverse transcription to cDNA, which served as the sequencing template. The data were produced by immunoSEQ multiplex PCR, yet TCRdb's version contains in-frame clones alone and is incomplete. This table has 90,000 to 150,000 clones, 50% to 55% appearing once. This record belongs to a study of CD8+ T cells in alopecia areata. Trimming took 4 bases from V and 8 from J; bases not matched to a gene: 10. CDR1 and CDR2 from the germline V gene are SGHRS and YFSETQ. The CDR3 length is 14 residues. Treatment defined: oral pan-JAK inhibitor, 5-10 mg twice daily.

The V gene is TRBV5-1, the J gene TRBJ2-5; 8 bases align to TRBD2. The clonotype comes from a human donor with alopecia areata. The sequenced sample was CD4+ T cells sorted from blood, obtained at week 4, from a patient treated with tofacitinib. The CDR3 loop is CASSASGGLVTQYF. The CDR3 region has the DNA TGCGCCAGCAGCGCCAGCGGGGGTCTAGTAACCCAGTACTTC.